This T cell receptor (beta chain) was obtained from a study of blood T cell repertoires in COVID-19. Study information: Both acute and convalescent COVID-19 samples were obtained from the United States, Italy and Spain. T cells, B-cell-depleted T cells, or PBMCs provided the cDNA or gDNA that served as material.

In the authors' methods: From reference gene primer amplification, estimates of nucleated cell counts were derived. Some clones are missing from TCRdb's copy, which holds only in-frame ones; the method was immunoSEQ multiplex PCR. V and J calls and clone size are copied from that table; D and trimming were computed from the DNA. In the table there are more than 25,000 clones, approximately 81% of which are singletons. V was shortened by 7 bases and J by 4 bases, with 15 bases between the two germline ends. The CDR3 runs 14 residues. Germline loops: CDR1 SNHLY, CDR2 FYNNEI. Sequencing input: peripheral blood. This TCR came from a man aged 80 or over with active COVID-19. The genes are TRBV2 and TRBJ2-3, with a weak D call TRBD2 (5 bases). The CDR3 coding sequence is TGTGCCAGCAAACTAGAGCGTTTAGCAGATACGCAGTATTTT. Translation: CASKLERLADTQYF.